The 26 T cell receptor beta chains reported below all come from one sample, sequenced in a study of OX40 agonist ivuxolimab in advanced cancers. Only in-frame clones appear in the TCRdb table, and some are missing; sequencing was by immunoSEQ multiplex PCR. Here the sample spans under 20,000 clones, around 91% being singletons. The specimen was CD4+ or CD8+ T cells sorted from blood, collected in a trial of the OX40 agonist ivuxolimab. The receptors were gathered from an adult with an advanced solid tumor such as melanoma, head and neck, liver or kidney cancer.

This clone has just a few counts. The rearrangement uses TRBV4-3 and TRBJ2-7; D is uncertain. Trimming removed 3 bases at V and 1 base at J, with 10 bases between. CDR3 length: 14 residues. Germline CDR1 is LGHNA and CDR2 is YSLEER. The CDR3 sequence is CASSQFQGSYEQYF. The CDR3 nucleotides read TGCGCCAGCAGCCAGTTCCAAGGGTCCTACGAGCAGTACTTC.

The CDR3 region has the DNA TGTGCCAGCAGAGCGAGGGAGCAGTTCTTC. Residues: CASRAREQFF. This chain links TRBV11-2 with TRBJ2-1; no clear D gene. The CDR3 contains 10 residues. CDR1 is SGHAT, CDR2 FQNNGV, per germline. Between the trimmed V and J ends, which lost 6 bases and 10 bases, there was a span of 7 bases.

V and J are TRBV15 and TRBJ1-6; D gene unclear. Trimming removed 3 bases at V and 9 bases at J, with 9 bases between. Looked up from germline, CDR1 is LNHNV and CDR2 is YYDKDF (reference sequence). The CDR3 loop spans 13 amino acids. The DNA of the CDR3 is TGTGCCACCAGCAGTTTGAGGTTTTCACCCCTCCACTTT. Protein sequence: CATSSLRFSPLHF.

The V call is TRBV6-5, the J call TRBJ2-7; no clear D. CDR3 length: 12 residues. Germline CDR1 reads MNHEY; CDR2 reads SVGAGI. The V end was cut by 8 bases, the J end by 1 base, with 9 bases between. CDR3 coding DNA: TGTGCCAGCTGGACGAATTCCTACGAGCAGTACTTC. It specifies CASWTNSYEQYF.

This chain links TRBV7-9 with TRBJ2-7; TRBD2 might be the D (6 bases). Trimming shortened V by 4 bases and J by 11 bases, and 12 bases separated the two germline ends. This CDR3 has 11 residues. Germline CDR1 reads SEHNR; CDR2 reads FQNEAQ (reference sequence). In DNA form, the CDR3 reads TGTGCCAGCAGCTCCGGTACGGGAGAGTACTTC. Protein sequence: CASSSGTGEYF.

The chain has TRBV5-4 and TRBJ2-3; TRBD1 or TRBD2 may be the D gene (6 bases each). Germline CDR1 is SGHNT and CDR2 is YYREEE (reference sequence). Deletions cut 2 bases from V and 2 bases from J, with 12 bases between. The CDR3 is made up of 15 amino acids. The CDR3 spells CASSFRGGLTDTQYF. CDR3 DNA: TGTGCCAGCAGCTTCAGGGGAGGACTCACAGATACGCAGTATTTT.

The chain joins TRBV29-1 to TRBJ2-5, with a weak D call TRBD2 (6 bases). The V gene lost 3 bases and the J gene lost 2 bases, with 7 bases spanning the gap. The CDR3 length is 12 residues. CDR1 is SQVTM, CDR2 ANQGSEA, per germline. The CDR3 bases are TGCAGCGTTGAGGACTATCAAGAGACCCAGTACTTC. Translation gives CSVEDYQETQYF.

The V and J genes are TRBV27 and TRBJ2-4, with unresolved D. Germline V gene data show CDR1 as MNHEY and CDR2 as SMNVEV (reference sequence). The CDR3 extends over 13 amino acids. Trimming shortened V by 6 bases and J by 5 bases, and 11 bases separated the two germline ends. CDR3 DNA sequence: TGTGCCAGCAGCTCCCTACTGGAAAACATTCAGTACTTC. It translates to CASSSLLENIQYF.

In this sample, this clone is medium-sized (0.01 to 0.1%). The chain employs TRBV11-2 and TRBJ2-7, with unresolved D. Trimming removed 4 bases at V and 5 bases at J, with 15 bases between. The CDR3 contains 14 residues. Germline V CDR1 and CDR2: SGHAT, FQNNGV. This CDR3 reads CASSSPGAVDEQYF. CDR3 bases: TGTGCCAGCAGCTCCCCCGGCGCGGTCGACGAGCAGTACTTC.

The rearrangement links TRBV5-1 to TRBJ2-5, with a possible D match to TRBD1 (7 bases). V was trimmed by 0 bases and J by 4 bases, leaving 16 bases between them. There are 16 residues in the CDR3. From germline, CDR1 is SGHRS and CDR2 YFSETQ. CDR3 DNA: TGCGCCAGCAGCTTGGTCAGGGGGACTCTCACAGAGACCCAGTACTTC. Protein: CASSLVRGTLTETQYF. Full variable domain (missing parts from reference TRBV5-1 and TRBJ2-5): KAGVTQTPRYLIKTRGQQVTLSCSPISGHRSVSWYQQTPGQGLQFLFEYFSETQRNKGNFPGRFSGRQFSNSRSEMNVSTLELGDSALYLCASSLVRGTLTETQYFGPGTRLLVL.

The chain couples TRBV2 to TRBJ2-7; TRBD2 aligns across 8 bases. The CDR3 spans 14 residues. Germline V gene sequence: CDR1 SNHLY, CDR2 FYNNEI. Losses at the gene ends were 2 bases for V and 7 bases for J; bases not matched to a gene: 7. The CDR3 reads CASSEWLAGREQYF. The CDR3 bases are TGTGCCAGCAGTGAATGGCTAGCGGGTAGGGAGCAGTACTTC.

The V gene is TRBV20-1, the J gene TRBJ2-7; D gene unclear. This CDR3 is built from 11 residues. V was shortened by 5 bases and J by 4 bases, with 9 bases between the two germline ends. Germline CDR1 and CDR2: DFQATT and SNEGSKA (reference sequence). As DNA, the CDR3 is TGCAGTGCTCCGGACCCATACGAGCAGTACTTC. Protein product: CSAPDPYEQYF.

This chain connects TRBV5-6 to TRBJ2-1; 9 nucleotides align to TRBD2. Germline CDR1 is SGHDT and CDR2 is YYEEEE. The V gene end was trimmed by 2 bases and the J gene end by 4 bases; junction bases not matched to a gene: 1. This CDR3 is 14 amino acids long. The CDR3 is CASSFTSGYNEQFF. CDR3 DNA: TGTGCCAGCAGCTTTACTAGCGGGTACAATGAGCAGTTCTTC.

J is TRBJ1-5 and V is TRBV7-9; 11 bases map to TRBD1. The junction had 11 bases not matched to a gene; V was cut back by 4 bases and J by 6 bases. The germline V gene encodes CDR1 SEHNR and CDR2 FQNEAQ (reference sequence). CDR3 size: 17 residues. The CDR3 bases are TGTGCCAGCAGCTCAAACGTAGCGGGACAGGGGGGTCAGCCCCAGCATTTT. Its translation: CASSSNVAGQGGQPQHF.

The V and J genes are TRBV29-1 and TRBJ1-1, with D uncertain. From germline, CDR1 is SQVTM and CDR2 ANQGSEA. Trimming shortened V by 4 bases and J by 7 bases, and 22 bases separated the two germline ends. The CDR3 covers 15 residues. CDR3 protein: CSVVVYVGENGEAFF. CDR3 sequence (DNA): TGCAGCGTTGTAGTATACGTAGGTGAGAATGGTGAAGCTTTCTTT.

The chain links TRBV11-2 to TRBJ2-3, with D uncertain. Trimming cost V 5 bases and J 6 bases, with 15 bases left between them. CDR1 SGHAT and CDR2 FQNNGV come from the germline V gene. The CDR3 extends over 14 amino acids. CDR3 protein: CASSPSLARDTQYF. CDR3 nucleotides: TGTGCCAGCAGCCCTAGTTTGGCCAGGGATACGCAGTATTTT.

This clone has more than one count but fewer than ten. The CDR3 reads CATTGVGYEAFF. The DNA of the CDR3 is TGTGCCACCACGGGTGTCGGATATGAAGCTTTCTTT. V gene TRBV15 combines with J gene TRBJ1-1; no clear D. This CDR3 has 12 amino acids. Trimming cost V 7 bases and J 7 bases, with 13 bases left between them. The germline V gene encodes CDR1 LNHNV and CDR2 YYDKDF (reference sequence).

V is TRBV2 and J is TRBJ1-5; D not certain. With 4 bases removed from V and 2 bases from J, the gap between germline ends came to 9 bases. Looked up from germline, CDR1 is SNHLY and CDR2 is FYNNEI. The CDR3 is 14 residues long. DNA of the CDR3: TGTGCCAGCAGTGCAGGACTGGGCAATCAGCCCCAGCATTTT. It specifies CASSAGLGNQPQHF.

The chain uses TRBV11-3 and TRBJ2-3; 12 bases are a match to TRBD1. V was pared by 1 base and J by 0 bases, with 8 bases of the junction left unmatched. The CDR3 sequence is 19 residues long. Germline V gene data show CDR1 as SGHNT and CDR2 as YENEEA. This chain's CDR3 is CASSLGGTGGHTSTDTQYF. As DNA, the CDR3 is TGTGCCAGCAGCTTAGGAGGGACAGGGGGCCATACTAGCACAGATACGCAGTATTTT.

This chain joins TRBV28 and TRBJ1-4; TRBD1 might be the D (6 bases). Trimming shortened V by 10 bases and J by 4 bases, and 16 bases separated the two germline ends. The CDR3 consists of 14 residues. Germline assignment: CDR1 MDHEN and CDR2 SYDVKM. The CDR3 sequence is CATKTRGINEKLFF. In DNA form, the CDR3 reads TGTGCCACCAAGACCAGGGGTATTAATGAAAAACTGTTTTTT.

V and J are TRBV25-1 and TRBJ2-1; D gene ambiguous. The CDR3 consists of 11 residues. V was clipped by 8 bases and J by 7 bases, with 9 bases between them. Germline CDR1 and CDR2: MGHDK and SYGVNS. CDR3 nucleotide sequence: TGTGCCAGCGATGCCGGGAATGAGCAGTTCTTC. Translation: CASDAGNEQFF.

This chain links TRBV27 with TRBJ1-2; D is perhaps TRBD1 (5 bases). The CDR3 spans 14 residues. Trimming removed 4 bases at V and 2 bases at J, with 11 bases between. CDR1 MNHEY and CDR2 SMNVEV come from the germline V gene (reference sequence). CDR3 sequence reads: CASSYPDTNYGYTF. The CDR3 bases are TGTGCCAGCAGTTACCCGGACACAAACTATGGCTACACCTTC.

The chain couples TRBV11-2 to TRBJ2-1; D remains unclear. The CDR3 runs to 16 residues. V was shortened by 0 bases and J by 0 bases, with 9 bases between the two germline ends. In germline, CDR1 is SGHAT, CDR2 FQNNGV. In nucleotides, the CDR3 is TGTGCCAGCAGCTTAGAGGCATTTTCCTCCTACAATGAGCAGTTCTTC. It translates to CASSLEAFSSYNEQFF.

The chain couples TRBV7-9 to TRBJ2-1, with 12 nucleotides matching TRBD2. This CDR3 has 14 residues. In germline, CDR1 is SEHNR, CDR2 FQNEAQ (reference sequence). V was pared by 5 bases and J by 8 bases, with 4 bases of the junction left unmatched. The CDR3 reads CASSPSGRAHEQFF. In DNA form, the CDR3 reads TGTGCCAGCAGCCCTAGCGGGAGGGCCCATGAGCAGTTCTTC.

The chain recombines TRBV9 with TRBJ1-3; D possibly corresponds to TRBD1 (6 bases). The CDR3 sequence is 16 residues long. Germline CDR1 reads SGDLS; CDR2 reads YYNGEE. The V and J ends lost 4 bases and 3 bases respectively, with 17 bases between them. The CDR3 nucleotides are TGTGCCAGCAGCTCGCCCAGGGACATAGATGGAAACACCATATATTTT. This sequence encodes CASSSPRDIDGNTIYF.

This clone was seen only once. The V call is TRBV5-1, the J call TRBJ1-1, with D maybe TRBD1 (5 bases). This CDR3 is built from 11 residues. The V gene's germline CDR1 is SGHRS and CDR2 YFSETQ. V lost 6 bases, J lost 4 bases, and 7 bases lay in between. CDR3 protein: CASTGATEAFF. In nucleotides, the CDR3 is TGCGCCAGCACCGGGGCCACTGAAGCTTTCTTT.